A selection of T cell receptor beta chains follows, all from one sample in a study of tumor-infiltrating lymphocytes in primary liver carcinoma. Via MiXCR, TCRdb re-called the multiplex PCR reads, giving one row per CDR3 protein. The sample consists of 100,000 to 150,000 distinct CDR3 sequences, 50% to 80% of them appearing once. The material sequenced was liver tumor tissue from sampling region 3. The origin of the receptors is a woman aged 55-70 years with primary liver carcinoma and hepatitis B virus infection. Each CDR3 is given with its conserved first and last residue. D genes are given only for firm matches. For some rows the clone size is stated as once, few or many, or as a class when expanded; others skip it.

V	D	J	size	DNA	CDR3
TRBV11-1	NA	TRBJ2-3	NA	TGTGCCAGCATCCGAGGTCTACACATGGATACACAGTATTTT	CASIRGLHMDTQYF
TRBV11-2	TRBD1	TRBJ2-7	few	TGTGCCAGCAGTACTGGGACAGGGGGCTCCTGCGAGCAGTACTTC	CASSTGTGGSCEQYF
TRBV5-1	NA	TRBJ2-4	NA	TGCGCCAGCAGCCCGACTAGGGGGAGTATTGCCAAAAACATTCAATACTTC	CASSPTRGSIAKNIQYF
TRBV18	TRBD2	TRBJ2-3	NA	TGTGCCAGCTCACCCCCCGGCGGGAGTACGACAGATACGCAGTATTTT	CASSPPGGSTTDTQYF
TRBV4-1	NA	TRBJ2-2	NA	TGCGCCAGCAGCTGGGGCACCAGGGAGCCGTTTTTT	CASSWGTREPFF
TRBV6-1	NA	TRBJ1-5	many	TGTGCCAGCAGTGACAGACAGTATAGCAATCAGCCCCAGCATTTT	CASSDRQYSNQPQHF
TRBV29-1	NA	TRBJ2-5	NA	TGCAGCGTTGAAGGCAGGGTTCGTGGGGAGACCCCGTACTTC	CSVEGRVRGETPYF
TRBV6-6	NA	TRBJ2-7	NA	TGTGCCAGCAGTGCGAGGCCCCACCATAGGGACTTC	CASSARPHHRDF
TRBV5-1	NA	TRBJ2-2	few	TGCGCCAGCAGCTTGATGAGCGTGGTGAACACCGGGGAGCTGTTTTTT	CASSLMSVVNTGELFF
TRBV6-4	TRBD1	TRBJ1-2	many	TGTGCCAGCAGTGACCGACAGGGGACCTACACCTTC	CASSDRQGTYTF
TRBV7-8	NA	TRBJ2-1	NA	TGTGCCGGCAGCTTAGCTCTATTGGGGAGTAGCGGAAACAATGAGCAGTTCTTC	CAGSLALLGSSGNNEQFF
TRBV28	NA	TRBJ2-7	few	TGTGCCAGCAGTTTACCCATTTCCCACTACGAGCAGTACTTC	CASSLPISHYEQYF
TRBV11-2	NA	TRBJ1-3	NA	TGTGCTAGCAGCTTCGATATGGGGGACACCATATATTTT	CASSFDMGDTIYF
TRBV12-3/TRBV12-4	NA	TRBJ1-1	NA	TGTGCCAGCAGCCTCTGGCGGGACGGCGCTGAGGCTTTCTTT	CASSLWRDGAEAFF
TRBV5-1	TRBD2	TRBJ2-1	many	TGCGCCAGCAGCTTGGTAGGGACTAGCGGGAAGTGGGCCTACAATGAGCAGTTCTTC	CASSLVGTSGKWAYNEQFF
TRBV7-9	TRBD1	TRBJ2-3	NA	TGTGCCAGCAGCTTAGTTGGGACAGGGGGCAGAGATACGCAGTATTTT	CASSLVGTGGRDTQYF
TRBV10-1	TRBD2	TRBJ2-1	NA	TGCGTCAGCAGTGAGTCCTTCGGGACTAGTAATGAGCAGTTCTTC	CVSSESFGTSNEQFF
TRBV25-1	NA	TRBJ1-1	NA	TGTGCCAACACATCTCTTATGAACACTGAAGCTTTCTTT	CANTSLMNTEAFF
TRBV11-3	NA	TRBJ1-6	NA	TGTGTCAGCAGCTTAGCCCGTAATTCACCCCCCCGCTTT	CVSSLARNSPPRF
TRBV5-4	NA	TRBJ2-3	NA	TGTACCAGCAGCTTGGCCTTAGGAGGGACAGATACGCAGTATTTT	CTSSLALGGTDTQYF
TRBV1	NA	TRBJ2-2	many	TGCACCAGCAGTTCTCTCGGCGGAGGGCTAAACACCGGGGAGCTGTTTTTT	CTSSSLGGGLNTGELFF
TRBV28	NA	TRBJ2-7	NA	TGTGCCAGCAGTTTACTCTCCAGGGGGGACGAGCAGTACTTC	CASSLLSRGDEQYF
TRBV10-3	TRBD1	TRBJ2-7	NA	TGTGCCATCAGTGATGGGACAGGGAACGAGCAGTACTTC	CAISDGTGNEQYF
TRBV20-1	TRBD2	TRBJ2-7	NA	TGCAGTGCCCACCGACTAGCGGGAGATCGCGAGCAGTACTTC	CSAHRLAGDREQYF
TRBV11-3	NA	TRBJ1-2	NA	TGTGCCAGCAGCCCAACAGGGAGCAATGGTTACACCTTC	CASSPTGSNGYTF
TRBV6-6	TRBD2	TRBJ2-1	NA	TGTGCCATACGTCCTCCGGGGGAGGGTGAGCAGTTCTTC	CAIRPPGEGEQFF
TRBV11-2	NA	TRBJ1-6	NA	TGCGCCAGTAGCTTTGTAATGGATTCACCCCTCCACTTT	CASSFVMDSPLHF
TRBV6-1	TRBD2	TRBJ2-1	NA	TGTGCCAGCACCCGACTAGCGGGATGCTACAATGAGCAGTTCTTT	CASTRLAGCYNEQFF